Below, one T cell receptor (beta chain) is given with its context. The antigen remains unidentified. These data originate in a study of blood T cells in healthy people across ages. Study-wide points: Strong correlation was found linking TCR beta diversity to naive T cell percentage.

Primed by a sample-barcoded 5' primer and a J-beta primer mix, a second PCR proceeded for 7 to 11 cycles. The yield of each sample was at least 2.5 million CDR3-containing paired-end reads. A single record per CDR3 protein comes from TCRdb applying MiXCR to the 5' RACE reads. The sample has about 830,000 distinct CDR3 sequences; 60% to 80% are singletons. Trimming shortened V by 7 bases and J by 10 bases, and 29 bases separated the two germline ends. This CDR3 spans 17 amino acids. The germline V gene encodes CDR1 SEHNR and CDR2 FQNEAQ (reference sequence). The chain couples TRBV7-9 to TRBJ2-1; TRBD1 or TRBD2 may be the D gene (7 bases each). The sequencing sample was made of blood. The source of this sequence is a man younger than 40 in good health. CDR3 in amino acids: CASTRRGRGTEAGEQFF. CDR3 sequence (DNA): TGTGCCAGCACCCGGAGGGGGCGGGGGACCGAAGCCGGAGAGCAGTTCTTC. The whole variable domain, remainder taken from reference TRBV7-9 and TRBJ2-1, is DTGVSQNPRHKITKRGQNVTFRCDPISEHNRLYWYRQTLGQGPEFLTYFQNEAQLEKSRLLSDRFSAERPKGSFSTLEIQRTEQGDSAMYLCASTRRGRGTEAGEQFFGPGTRLTVL.